Shown below are 20 T cell receptor beta chains from a single sample sequenced in a study of post-analysis software for immune sequencing data. cDNA libraries for TCR beta contained unique molecular identifiers. TCRdb itself ran the PCR reads through MiXCR, one entry per CDR3 protein. The sample records roughly 730,000 distinct CDR3 sequences, just under 30% being singletons. Study outcomes and limitations: When patients were compared with controls, about five TRBV segments were more frequent, TRBV5-6, TRBV5-1 and TRBV20-1 among them.

Their antigen targets remain unknown. Input material: blood. These receptors were taken from a girl between 10 and 17 years old with multiple sclerosis.

The chain employs TRBV7-2 and TRBJ2-7; 9 positions match TRBD1. The V gene's germline CDR1 is SGHTA and CDR2 FQGNSA. V trimming: 1 base; J trimming: 2 bases; junction bases outside the gene matches: 6. The CDR3 sequence is 16 residues long. CDR3 in amino acids: CASSLGAGTGTYEQYF. CDR3 bases: TGTGCCAGCAGCTTAGGGGCCGGGACAGGGACCTACGAGCAGTACTTC.

V gene TRBV7-2 combines with J gene TRBJ2-3; D remains ambiguous. The CDR3 is made up of 12 amino acids. The ends were cut back, 5 bases at V and 4 bases at J, with 7 bases in the middle. The germline CDR1 and CDR2 sequences are SGHTA and FQGNSA. CDR3 protein: CASSRLADTQYF. The CDR3 bases are TGTGCCAGCAGCCGTTTGGCAGATACGCAGTATTTT. Full variable domain (missing parts from reference TRBV7-2 and TRBJ2-3): GAGVSQSPSNKVTEKGKDVELRCDPISGHTALYWYRQSLGQGLEFLIYFQGNSAPDKSGLPSDRFSAERTGGSVSTLTIQRTQQEDSAVYLCASSRLADTQYFGPGTRLTVL.

The chain couples TRBV2 to TRBJ2-4; 15 bases match TRBD2. This CDR3 spans 15 amino acids. Germline V gives CDR1 SNHLY, CDR2 FYNNEI. Germline trimming cut 5 bases from V and 6 bases from J; bases unmatched to any gene: 2. CDR3: CASSTGLAGGNIQYF. CDR3 coding DNA: TGTGCCAGCAGTACGGGACTAGCGGGGGGAAACATTCAGTACTTC.

This rearrangement joins TRBV9 to TRBJ2-7; possible D gene TRBD1, 6 bases. V lost 0 bases and J 1 base, leaving 11 bases between the germline ends. CDR1 and CDR2 (germline): SGDLS, YYNGEE. CDR3 length equals 15 residues. For the CDR3, the DNA is TGTGCCAGCAGCGTAGGGGGGCAAGGGTCCTACGAGCAGTACTTC. The encoded protein is CASSVGGQGSYEQYF.

There are a few counts of this clonotype. The CDR3 DNA sequence: TGCAGTACCAGACTAGCGGGAGTCGTTGAGCAGTACTTC. Encoded protein: CSTRLAGVVEQYF. The rearrangement uses TRBV20-1 and TRBJ2-7, with 12 positions matching TRBD2. The CDR3 runs 13 residues. The V segment lost 8 bases and the J segment 7 bases; nucleotides outside the gene matches: 9. Germline CDR1 DFQATT, CDR2 SNEGSKA (reference sequence).

V is TRBV15 and J is TRBJ1-5, with D unclear. Trimming took off 4 bases at V and 5 bases at J, with 12 bases between the two ends. Germline CDR1 reads LNHNV; CDR2 reads YYDKDF (reference sequence). This CDR3 region has 14 residues. The CDR3 coding sequence is TGTGCCACCAGCACCGGCGGGGTATATCAGCCCCAGCATTTT. It encodes CATSTGGVYQPQHF.

This clonotype was detected many times. CDR3 sequence reads: CSARPPASGVKETQYF. DNA of the CDR3: TGCAGTGCTAGGCCCCCCGCTAGCGGGGTGAAAGAGACCCAGTACTTC. This chain connects TRBV20-1 to TRBJ2-5, with 9 positions matching TRBD2. Germline V gene data show CDR1 as DFQATT and CDR2 as SNEGSKA (reference sequence). This CDR3 is built from 16 residues. V lost 3 bases to trimming and J lost 3 bases; unmatched junction nucleotides: 11.

The V gene is TRBV6-2 or TRBV6-3, the J gene TRBJ2-7; maybe TRBD1 (6 bases). Germline V CDR1 and CDR2: MNHEY, SVGEGT. V lost 4 bases and J lost 5, with 27 bases in between. The CDR3 has 18 amino acids. The CDR3 spells CASSFPIYGTKAWDEQYF. In nucleotides, the CDR3 is TGTGCCAGCAGTTTTCCTATCTACGGGACAAAAGCCTGGGACGAGCAGTACTTC.

This clonotype has just one count. A read error may be the cause here, since a much bigger clone is one base away. V gene TRBV10-1 combines with J gene TRBJ1-1; D is ambiguous. CDR1 and CDR2 (germline): WNHNN, SYGVQD (reference sequence). Trimming left V 6 bases short and J 3 bases short, with 14 bases between. The CDR3 is 14 residues long. The CDR3: CASRPIGLDTEAFF. The CDR3 DNA reads TGCGCCAGCAGGCCGATAGGGCTGGACACTGAAGCTTTCTTT.

The gene calls are TRBV4-1 and TRBJ2-1; maybe TRBD2 (6 bases). The V gene lost 4 bases and the J gene lost 4 bases, with 14 bases spanning the gap. Germline CDR1 and CDR2: MGHRA and YSYEKL. The CDR3 totals 15 residues. The CDR3 region has the DNA TGCGCCAGCAGCCGACTCCGGGGGTATTACAATGAGCAGTTCTTC. This sequence encodes CASSRLRGYYNEQFF.

In this sample, this clonotype turned up a few times. The chain employs TRBV6-1 and TRBJ1-5; D gene unclear. Looked up from germline, CDR1 is MNHNS and CDR2 is SASEGT. Deletions cut 7 bases from V and 8 bases from J, with 18 bases between. The CDR3 extends over 14 amino acids. CDR3 loop: CASMGGRWSEPQHF. The CDR3 coding sequence is TGTGCCAGCATGGGCGGCCGCTGGAGTGAGCCCCAGCATTTT.

The sample holds a few counts of this clonotype. The chain combines TRBV4-3 with TRBJ1-2; tentative D call: TRBD1 (6 bases). V was shortened by 6 bases and J by 4 bases, with 24 bases between the two germline ends. The CDR3 runs to 17 residues. The germline CDR1 and CDR2 sequences are LGHNA and YSLEER. The CDR3 bases are TGCGCCAGCAGTCCGAGCTCGACGGGGGCGCGGGGCTATGGCTACACCTTC. Protein sequence: CASSPSSTGARGYGYTF.

The chain carries TRBV3-1 and TRBJ1-1, with a tentative D call TRBD1 (5 bases). V was shortened by 0 bases and J by 4 bases, with 12 bases between the two germline ends. This CDR3 comprises 15 residues. Germline values: CDR1 LGHDT, CDR2 YNNKEL (reference sequence). The CDR3 DNA sequence: TGTGCCAGCAGCCAAGATCAGGGTTTCGGCACTGAAGCTTTCTTT. Translating gives CASSQDQGFGTEAFF. The full variable domain, rest sourced from reference TRBV3-1 and TRBJ1-1, is DTAVSQTPKYLVTQMGNDKSIKCEQNLGHDTMYWYKQDSKKFLKIMFSYNNKELIINETVPNRFSPKSPDKAHLNLHINSLELGDSAVYFCASSQDQGFGTEAFFGQGTRLTVV.

This clonotype was counted between two and nine times. The V and J genes are TRBV29-1 and TRBJ2-5, with 8 bases identical to TRBD1. J lost 3 bases, V lost 6 bases, and 12 bases had no gene match. The CDR3 loop spans 15 amino acids. Germline V gives CDR1 SQVTM, CDR2 ANQGSEA. The CDR3 DNA is TGCAGCGTAGACCCCGGGACAGGAGGCAAAGAGACCCAGTACTTC. It codes for CSVDPGTGGKETQYF.

As concerns this clonotype: This could be a read error, since a much larger clone is one nucleotide away. The V and J genes are TRBV12-3 or TRBV12-4 and TRBJ2-1; weak D call: TRBD2 (6 bases). Trimming cost V 1 base and J 7 bases, with 14 bases left between them. This CDR3 spans 15 amino acids. In nucleotides, the CDR3 is TGTGCCAGCAGTTTAGAGAGGCGGGGTAGTAATGAGCAGTTCTTC. Amino acid sequence: CASSLERRGSNEQFF.

This clonotype has a handful of counts. The J gene is TRBJ1-2, the V gene TRBV7-2; D gene unclear. Trimming shortened V by 3 bases and J by 3 bases, and 8 bases separated the two germline ends. Germline loops: CDR1 SGHTA, CDR2 FQGNSA. The CDR3 covers 13 residues. As DNA, the CDR3 is TGTGCCAGCAGCTTCGGGAGGGACTATGGCTACACCTTC. It yields the protein CASSFGRDYGYTF.

J is TRBJ2-7 and V is TRBV18; TRBD2 aligns across 11 bases. Near its end, the DNA agrees better with TRBJ2-5, so the J call may be wrong. CDR1 is KGHSH, CDR2 LQKENI, per germline. This CDR3 comprises 16 residues. CDR3 loop: CASSLRLAGTQETQYF. The CDR3 coding sequence is TGTGCCAGCTCACTCCGACTAGCGGGGACTCAAGAGACCCAGTACTTC.

This rearrangement joins TRBV7-2 to TRBJ2-6; D gene unclear. Germline CDR1 and CDR2: SGHTA and FQGNSA. The CDR3 runs to 15 residues. V gave up 5 bases and J gave up 2 bases, with 10 bases separating them. Here the CDR3 reads CASSLRLPGANVLTF. The CDR3 coding sequence is TGTGCCAGCAGCCTCAGGCTCCCTGGGGCCAACGTCCTGACTTTC.

This clonotype was recorded at least ten times. The genes are TRBV7-9 and TRBJ2-1, with 14 nucleotides matching TRBD2. Germline assignment: CDR1 SEHNR and CDR2 FQNEAQ (reference sequence). V dropped 5 bases and J dropped 12; count of bases not matched to a gene: 9. The CDR3 is 15 amino acids. CDR3 sequence (DNA): TGTGCCAGCAGCCCAGGACTAGCGGGAGGCCCCCCGCAGTTCTTC. As protein: CASSPGLAGGPPQFF.

This clonotype showed up just a few times. V is TRBV20-1 and J is TRBJ2-1, with 8 bases fitting TRBD2. V lost 5 bases to trimming and J lost 12 bases; unmatched junction nucleotides: 6. Germline V gene data show CDR1 as DFQATT and CDR2 as SNEGSKA (reference sequence). This CDR3 contains 11 residues. The CDR3 spells CSAGAGLAQFF. CDR3 nucleotide sequence: TGCAGTGCTGGGGCCGGACTAGCGCAGTTCTTC.